This T cell receptor (beta chain) was recovered during a study of blood T cells in healthy people across ages (dated by TCRdb to the mid-2010s). Notes on the research overall: In model experiments, roughly one uniquely barcoded TCR beta cDNA molecule per two T cells was captured by template switching. To track age-related changes in TCR beta repertoire diversity, the study relied on deep sequencing normalized with unique cDNA molecular identifiers. To avoid experimental bias, donors of different ages were spread randomly across the sequencing lanes. The donors were divided into four age groups: young (average about 16 years), middle-aged (about 40), aged (about 60) and long-lived (about 79). The study analyzed two additional independent replicas of 1 million unique cDNA reads from the same blood draw for two donors, one aged 18 to 30 and one aged 80 or older. Here is what the overall study found, with its caveats: Observed TCR beta diversity per million T cells fell roughly linearly with age, and a significant reduction was already apparent by age around 40. The percentage of naive T cells measured by flow cytometry correlated strongly with observed TCR beta diversity. Because profiling used bulk unsorted PBMCs, naive and antigen-experienced compartments could not be compared conclusively. Because the CMV infection status of the donors was unknown, age-related changes in expanded clonotypes may potentially have been confounded. Compared with the aged group, more naive CD4+ T cells, fewer expanded clones and increased TCR diversity were shown by the long-lived group, suggesting age selection. Estimates of total diversity from one million sequenced T cells were regarded as lower bounds and underestimates.

The method was 5' RACE. Sequencing instrument: Illumina HiSeq 2500. A second PCR of about 6 to 11 cycles was performed with a sample-barcoded 5' primer and a J-beta primer mix. Each TCR beta cDNA molecule received a unique molecular identifier from a template-switch 5' adaptor carrying 12 random nucleotides. At least 2.5 million CDR3-containing paired-end reads were obtained from each sample. First-strand cDNA synthesis was performed from all RNA using the Mint cDNA synthesis kit, with priming by a TRBC-specific oligonucleotide. All cDNA was treated with uracil-DNA glycosylase and then went through a first 18-cycle PCR with the universal primers M1SS and BC2_uni_R. As for the original processing: Normalization of each sample was performed by random selection of 1 million high-quality reads, each carrying a distinct molecular identifier. Instead of being binned into consensus sequences, reads that shared molecular identifiers were thrown out. MiTCR, run with a Q25 quality threshold and the strictest error-elimination algorithm, handled CDR3 identification, clonotype clustering and error correction. A nonparametric unseen species model with Euler transformation was used to estimate lower-bound total TCR beta diversity. TCRdb ran its own pipeline on the public reads, namely fastp trimming at Q25 and MiXCR clone calling, and kept in-frame beta chains. Every CDR3 protein is listed once, alongside the most common genes and DNA of its rows. These V and J calls originate from TCRdb's pipeline instead of the authors' own analysis. Here the sample has hundreds of thousands of distinct CDR3 sequences; about 48% occur a single time. In total, the top ten clones hold 41% of the sample.

CDR1 SGHRS and CDR2 YFSETQ are derived from the germline V gene. The CDR3 spans 16 residues, from the cysteine through the phenylalanine. The read is trimmed to its CDR3 DNA, 48 bases read in frame from base 1. Trimming removed 4 bases from V and 5 bases from J, leaving 19 bases between the germline ends. Donors were roughly 40 systemically healthy Caucasian individuals from Russia aged about 6 to 100 years. Each donor gave 8 to 10 milliliters of peripheral blood, drawn into EDTA-treated Vacutainer tubes. PBMCs were isolated by Ficoll-Paque density-gradient centrifugation, with at least 7 million obtained per sample. Trizol reagent was used to extract total RNA from the PBMCs, yielding at least 5 micrograms per sample. For every donor, flow cytometry on a PBMC aliquot measured the percentage of naive CD45RAhigh/CD27high T cells. In its sample, this clonotype was seen a few times. It lacks a known antigen. No much larger clonotype is one base removed from it; base qualities were not supplied.

The receptor was derived from a man at least 80 years old in good health. The sequenced sample was blood. Recombination joined TRBV5-1 with TRBJ2-1; the D gene is perhaps TRBD2, from 7 matching bases. The CDR3 protein: CASSPEPQGGDNEQFF. DNA sequence: TGCGCCAGCAGCCCCGAGCCACAGGGAGGGGACAATGAGCAGTTCTTC.